Listed here are 26 T cell receptor beta chains from one sample, sequenced in a study of blood T cell repertoires in COVID-19. The table came from immunoSEQ multiplex PCR; TCRdb's copy has only in-frame clones and leaves some out. The data hold about 45,000 clones, with 83% observed a single time. Material: peripheral blood. These receptors all stem from a man older than 75 in a cohort sampled during active COVID-19.

CDR3 sequence: CASSDFGQATSGETQYF. The CDR3 bases are TGTGCCAGCAGTGACTTCGGACAGGCCACCTCCGGAGAGACCCAGTACTTC. This chain uses TRBV6-1 with TRBJ2-5, with TRBD1 matching over 7 bases. The CDR3 spans 17 residues. CDR1 and CDR2 from the germline V gene are MNHNS and SASEGT. The trim removed 3 bases at V and 4 bases at J, leaving 14 bases unmatched.

The chain links TRBV19 to TRBJ1-5, with no clear D. CDR1 is LNHDA and CDR2 is SQIVND in the germline V gene (reference sequence). Trimming pared 3 bases from V and 1 base from J, leaving 10 bases between. The CDR3 totals 15 residues. In DNA form, the CDR3 reads TGTGCCAGTAGTATGGACTATGGGAGCAATCAGCCCCAGCATTTT. Translation gives CASSMDYGSNQPQHF.

V and J are TRBV12-1 and TRBJ2-3; no check of the table's D call, TRBD1, against the DNA was made. TRBV12-1 is reported as a pseudogene. This CDR3 is built from 16 residues. The CDR3 loop reads CASSFEFKGHTDTQYF. The DNA for the CDR3 is TGTGCCAGCAGCTTTGAATTTAAGGGGCACACAGATACGCAGTATTTT.

The chain couples TRBV14 to TRBJ1-4, with D perhaps TRBD1 (5 bases). Germline V gene data show CDR1 as SGHDN and CDR2 as FVKESK. The CDR3 sequence is 18 residues long. V gave up 2 bases and J gave up 0 bases, with 16 bases separating them. CDR3 in DNA: TGTGCCAGCAGCCAATCGTTCGGTGGGGCCCCAACTAATGAAAAACTGTTTTTT. This gives the protein CASSQSFGGAPTNEKLFF.

V and J are TRBV5-1 and TRBJ2-1; 7 bases map to TRBD1. V was pared by 2 bases and J by 8 bases, with 7 bases of the junction left unmatched. Germline V lookup: CDR1 SGHRS, CDR2 YFSETQ. The CDR3 runs 14 residues. The CDR3, as DNA: TGCGCCAGCAGCTTTGAACAGGGGATTTATGAGCAGTTCTTC. This translates into CASSFEQGIYEQFF.

This clone has only one observation. The V gene is TRBV7-3, the J gene TRBJ1-6, with a possible D match to TRBD1 (5 bases). The CDR3 consists of 13 residues. V shed 5 bases and J shed 11 bases, with 13 bases lying between them. CDR1 and CDR2 from the germline V gene are SGHTA and FQGTGA. The CDR3 loop is CASSPGVRAPLHF. Written as DNA, the CDR3 is TGTGCCAGCAGCCCAGGAGTCAGGGCACCCCTCCACTTT.

The genes are TRBV7-2 and TRBJ2-7; TRBD2 agrees at 7 bases. Germline CDR1 is SGHTA and CDR2 is FQGNSA. J lost 2 bases, V lost 1 base, and 8 bases had no gene match. The CDR3 length is 16 residues. The CDR3 loop reads CASSLGGLAATYEQYF. The CDR3 DNA sequence: TGTGCCAGCAGCTTAGGAGGGCTAGCGGCTACCTACGAGCAGTACTTC.

V gene TRBV5-1 combines with J gene TRBJ2-2; TRBD1 is a possible D gene (5 bases). CDR3 length: 14 amino acids. V lost 7 bases and J lost 0, with 10 bases in between. Germline V gene lookup returns CDR1 SGHRS and CDR2 YFSETQ. In nucleotides, the CDR3 is TGCGCCAGCGATCAGGGAACGAACACCGGGGAGCTGTTTTTT. Translated: CASDQGTNTGELFF. Full variable domain (rest looked up from reference TRBV5-1 and TRBJ2-2): KAGVTQTPRYLIKTRGQQVTLSCSPISGHRSVSWYQQTPGQGLQFLFEYFSETQRNKGNFPGRFSGRQFSNSRSEMNVSTLELGDSALYLCASDQGTNTGELFFGEGSRLTVL.

The chain joins TRBV11-2 to TRBJ1-2; no definite D call. The CDR3 is made up of 14 amino acids. Germline values: CDR1 SGHAT, CDR2 FQNNGV. Trimming took off 1 base at V and 3 bases at J, with 9 bases between the two ends. CDR3 amino acids: CASSLGAADYGYTF. The CDR3 coding sequence is TGTGCCAGCAGCTTAGGGGCAGCTGACTATGGCTACACCTTC.

CDR3 sequence reads: CASSQGGSPLHF. CDR3 bases: TGCGCCAGCAGCCAGGGGGGTTCACCCCTCCACTTT. This chain uses TRBV4-3 with TRBJ1-6; weak D call: TRBD1 (5 bases). Germline V CDR1 and CDR2: LGHNA, YSLEER. This CDR3 contains 12 residues. The ends were cut back, 3 bases at V and 9 bases at J, with 6 bases in the middle.

The V and J genes are TRBV30 and TRBJ2-6; 12 bases align to TRBD1. Trimming removed 5 bases from V and 1 base from J; junction bases left unmatched: 6. From germline, CDR1 is GTSNPN and CDR2 SVGIG (reference sequence). There are 17 residues in the CDR3. DNA of the CDR3: TGTGCCTGGTACAGGGACAGGGGGCGATCTGGGGCCAACGTCCTGACTTTC. Its translation is CAWYRDRGRSGANVLTF.

This chain links TRBV11-2 with TRBJ2-5, with D possibly TRBD1 on 6 matching bases. Germline V gene sequence: CDR1 SGHAT, CDR2 FQNNGV. CDR3 length equals 15 residues. Trimming removed 5 bases from V and 4 bases from J, with 17 bases in between. The CDR3 region has the DNA TGTGCCAGCAGCCAACGAAACCTAGGGGGAGAGACCCAGTACTTC. Translation gives CASSQRNLGGETQYF.

As concerns this clone: Relative to the germline gene, one junction end is altered; a read error may explain this. The chain combines TRBV18 with TRBJ1-5; 8 nucleotides agree with TRBD1. This CDR3 has 16 amino acids. Germline values: CDR1 KGHSH, CDR2 LQKENI. For the CDR3, the DNA is TGTGCCAGCTCTCCACAGGGGGGGAATAGCAATCAGCCCCAGCATTTT. This codes for CASSPQGGNSNQPQHF.

The chain joins TRBV12-5 to TRBJ2-7; weak D call: TRBD1 (5 bases). Germline assignment: CDR1 LGHNT and CDR2 FRNRAP. V lost 6 bases and J lost 2, with 20 bases in between. The CDR3 is 16 amino acids. CDR3 sequence reads: CASGSRPGDSPYEQYF. Here the CDR3 DNA reads TGTGCTAGTGGCTCCCGTCCAGGTGACAGCCCCTACGAGCAGTACTTC.

J is TRBJ1-4 and V is TRBV11-2, with a tentative D call TRBD1 (5 bases). CDR3 length equals 15 residues. Germline-derived CDR1 and CDR2 are SGHAT and FQNNGV. V dropped 0 bases and J dropped 2 bases, with 7 bases sitting between them. As DNA, the CDR3 is TGTGCCAGCAGCTTAGAGCCAGGGACTAATGAAAAACTGTTTTTT. Amino acids: CASSLEPGTNEKLFF.

This clone was observed a handful of times. The chain carries TRBV19 and TRBJ1-3; D is ambiguous. This CDR3 is 15 amino acids long. Looked up from germline, CDR1 is LNHDA and CDR2 is SQIVND (reference sequence). Trimming removed 3 bases from V and 0 bases from J, with 9 bases in between. The CDR3 loop reads CASSISDNSGNTIYF. The CDR3 coding sequence is TGTGCCAGTAGTATTTCTGACAACTCTGGAAACACCATATATTTT.

This clone was seen more than once but under ten times. This chain links TRBV12-5 with TRBJ1-4; 7 positions match TRBD1. The CDR3 is 16 residues long. Trimming removed 0 bases from V and 8 bases from J; junction bases left unmatched: 9. From germline, CDR1 is LGHNT and CDR2 FRNRAP. In DNA, the CDR3 is TGTGCTAGTGGTTTGGTGCGACAGGGCGATCGCGAAAAACTGTTTTTT. It is translated as CASGLVRQGDREKLFF.

This sequence joins TRBV28 and TRBJ2-5, with 8 nucleotides matching TRBD1. The V gene's germline CDR1 is MDHEN and CDR2 SYDVKM. The CDR3 runs 14 residues. V shed 7 bases and J 5 bases; nucleotides not matched to a gene: 9. The CDR3: CASNPGGAKETQYF. DNA of the CDR3: TGTGCCAGCAACCCAGGGGGCGCGAAGGAGACCCAGTACTTC.

The chain links TRBV7-2 to TRBJ2-1, with TRBD2 identical over 13 bases. The trim removed 4 bases at V and 7 bases at J, leaving 4 bases unmatched. The germline CDR1 and CDR2 sequences are SGHTA and FQGNSA. The CDR3 is 15 residues long. Here the CDR3 reads CASSSRTSGRNEQFF. The CDR3 coding sequence is TGTGCCAGCAGCTCCAGGACTAGCGGGAGAAATGAGCAGTTCTTC.

The V gene is TRBV21-1, the J gene TRBJ2-7; the listed D gene, TRBD2, was not tested against the DNA. TRBV21-1 is a documented pseudogene. CDR3 length: 15 residues. The chain's CDR3 is CASSKVRGGENEQYF. The CDR3 nucleotides read TGTGCCAGCAGCAAAGTCCGGGGGGGCGAAAACGAGCAGTACTTC.

This clone was counted a single time. This chain connects TRBV5-8 to TRBJ1-2, with D maybe TRBD1 (6 bases). Germline lookup yields CDR1 SGHTS and CDR2 YDEGEE. The V and J ends lost 6 bases and 6 bases respectively, with 12 bases between them. The CDR3 covers 12 residues. This chain's CDR3 is CASKRSGDGYTF. The CDR3 DNA follows: TGTGCCAGCAAGAGGTCAGGGGATGGCTACACCTTC.

The rearrangement links TRBV6-5 to TRBJ2-7; TRBD2 aligns across 8 bases. The germline V gene encodes CDR1 MNHEY and CDR2 SVGAGI. The J segment lost 2 bases and the V segment lost 5 bases, leaving 8 bases of the junction unmatched. The CDR3 covers 15 residues. In nucleotides, the CDR3 is TGTGCCAGCAGTCCAAGCGGGAGCATCGCCTACGAGCAGTACTTC. Its protein product is CASSPSGSIAYEQYF.

V and J are TRBV4-3 and TRBJ2-1; 10 bases match TRBD2. Germline trimming cut 0 bases from V and 8 bases from J; bases unmatched to any gene: 13. This CDR3 spans 18 amino acids. Looked up from germline, CDR1 is LGHNA and CDR2 is YSLEER. The CDR3 loop is CASSQDLGAGGRGDEQFF. The DNA of the CDR3 is TGCGCCAGCAGCCAAGATCTTGGAGCGGGAGGGAGGGGAGATGAGCAGTTCTTC.

This clone was seen a handful of times. V and J are TRBV27 and TRBJ2-7; no clear D. Germline V gene data show CDR1 as MNHEY and CDR2 as SMNVEV (reference sequence). V lost 5 bases and J lost 4, with 12 bases in between. The CDR3 is made up of 13 amino acids. The CDR3 loop is CASSREARYEQYF. The CDR3 DNA follows: TGTGCCAGCAGTAGAGAGGCTCGATACGAGCAGTACTTC.

The V gene is TRBV11-2, the J gene TRBJ2-5; TRBD1 matches at 11 bases. V gave up 2 bases and J gave up 5 bases; unmatched junction bases: 4. The CDR3 runs to 15 residues. CDR1 and CDR2 from the germline V gene are SGHAT and FQNNGV. Here the CDR3 DNA reads TGTGCCAGCAGCTTATGGGACAGGGGGGTGGAGACCCAGTACTTC. Amino acids: CASSLWDRGVETQYF.

The V and J genes are TRBV6-2 or TRBV6-3 and TRBJ1-1; D is uncertain. Germline-derived CDR1 and CDR2 are MNHEY and SVGEGT. V lost 2 bases to trimming and J lost 5 bases, with 24 bases between them. The CDR3 has 18 amino acids. CDR3 coding DNA: TGTGCCAGCAGTTACCCCTCCTTCGAGGGCCGGAGGGAGACTGAAGCTTTCTTT. It yields the protein CASSYPSFEGRRETEAFF.